This T cell receptor (beta chain) comes out of a study of T cells expressing NK-cell markers. Whole-study context: It was sorted CD3+CD56-NKG2C+, CD3+CD56+NKG2C- and CD3+CD56+NKG2C+ T cells that provided the TCR beta repertoires.

Findings and caveats of the study: For 6 or 7 donors, the dominant NKG2C+ clonotypes made up roughly 1.0-8% of their CD8+ T cells.

TCRdb re-called the 5' RACE reads and gives one entry per CDR3 protein, without DNA. The sample table includes about 150,000 distinct CDR3 sequences. A remark on this clonotype: What it recognizes is unknown.

CDR1 is KGHDR and CDR2 is SFDVKD in the germline V gene. The CDR3 is made up of 16 amino acids. This TCR was recovered from a woman aged 50 to 60 in good health. This chain links TRBV24-1 with TRBJ2-1; TCRdb names TRBD2, which stays unverified in the absence of DNA. Sequences were obtained from blood T cells: a sorted CD56 or NKG2C T cell subset, CD4+ or CD8+ T cells, or bulk PBMC T cells (not recorded which). The CDR3 protein is CATSDPSSAGGNEQFF.